The clone carrying this T cell receptor beta chain was detected only a few times. Its antigen is still unknown. This CDR3 spans 13 amino acids. With V trimmed by 10 bases and J by 7 bases, 12 bases remained unmatched. CDR1 and CDR2 (germline): ENHRY, SYGVKD. Sequenced material consisted of expressed TCRB transcripts (all of the isolated RNA was reverse transcribed). The data were produced by immunoSEQ multiplex PCR, yet TCRdb's version contains in-frame clones alone and is incomplete. There are fewer than 400,000 clones in the sample; roughly a tenth occur only once, and 0.9% to 1.1% lies in the top ten. These data come from a study of beta chain features in type 1 diabetes. Study-wide points: Significant though moderate, a shortening of TCRB CDR3s appeared in all four CD4+ subsets of Type 1 diabetes patients.

The origin of this receptor is a man aged 25 to 40 with type 1 diabetes. The gene calls are TRBV10-3 and TRBJ2-7; TRBD1 agrees at 8 bases. Sequencing was carried out using central memory CD4+ T cells from blood. This CDR3 reads CASTRTGSEEQYF. The CDR3 nucleotides are TGTGCCAGCACCCGGACAGGGTCAGAAGAGCAGTACTTC.